This TCR beta chain was obtained from a study of blood T cell repertoires in COVID-19. Study background: The United States, Italy and Spain were the sources of the acute and convalescent COVID-19 samples. The analysed material was cDNA or gDNA that came from T cells, B-cell-depleted T cells, or PBMCs.

Under the authors' procedure: Reference gene primers were amplified, and this amplification served to estimate nucleated cell counts. Generated by immunoSEQ multiplex PCR, the TCRdb table keeps only in-frame clones and is missing some. V and J calls and clone size follow that table, whereas D and trimming were derived from the DNA. This table holds about 36,000 clones, 75% to 90% found once. In germline, CDR1 is MNHNY, CDR2 SVGAGI (reference sequence). The V gene end was trimmed by 6 bases and the J gene end by 7 bases; junction bases not matched to a gene: 9. The CDR3 spans 15 residues. Sequenced sample: peripheral blood. The chain combines TRBV6-6 with TRBJ2-2, with 9 bases lining up with TRBD1. The receptor was derived from a human donor in a cohort sampled during active or convalescent COVID-19. The donor label of this sample is uncertain. CDR3: CASRGGTGNSGELFF. The CDR3 nucleotides are TGTGCCAGCAGAGGGGGGACAGGGAATAGCGGGGAGCTGTTTTTT.